This T cell receptor beta chain was profiled in a study of cytomegalovirus exposure and HLA in healthy donors. On the study more broadly: Researchers previously reported finding roughly 120 million unique TCR beta sequences from 150 million to 200 million T cells.

Per germline, CDR1 SGHTA and CDR2 FQGNSA. The CDR3 is 15 amino acids. Trimming cost V 7 bases and J 3 bases, with 19 bases left between them. The PCR was carried out with 60 Vbeta primers and 13 Jbeta primers. TCRdb's table, derived via immunoSEQ multiplex PCR, lists solely in-frame clones and lacks some. The sample has roughly 130,000 clones; 70% to 80% are singletons. The receptor's source is a female donor in good health and CMV-seronegative. The chain joins TRBV7-2 to TRBJ2-7; D is possibly TRBD2 (5 bases). The sample consisted of PBMCs. The CDR3 region has the DNA TGTGCCAGCACCCGGTCGGGTCGCGGAGGCTACGAGCAGTACTTC. Protein sequence: CASTRSGRGGYEQYF.